Below, one TCR beta chain is given with its context. This clone occurred a few times. Its antigen is still unknown. No much larger clonotype is one base removed from it; base qualities were not supplied. Inclusive of the bounding cysteine and phenylalanine, the CDR3 is 12 residues long. The retained sequence is limited to the CDR3, 36 bases, with the frame set at the first base. Sequences SGHKS (CDR1) and YYEKEE (CDR2) are obtained from the germline V gene (reference sequence). The V end gives up 7 bases and the J end 9 bases, leaving 6 bases in the junction not matched to a gene. The data were taken from a study of blood T cell repertoires in COVID-19 (dated by TCRdb to 2019 to 2021). About the investigation overall: The collaborator samples originated in the United States, Italy and Spain and spanned the acute and convalescent phases of COVID-19. The prospective study material was composed of cDNA or gDNA derived from T cells, B-cell-depleted T cells, or PBMCs. Deeply sampled blood TCRbeta repertoires from subjects exposed to, actively infected with, or recovered from COVID-19 were included in the dataset. The repertoires were released in a freely available public database intended as a resource for research on the immune response to SARS-CoV-2. Samples were obtained from the ongoing ImmuneRACE study (first 160 participants) and from some 1,300 subjects provided by 6 global collaborators. The sample metadata nearly always contained a de-identified subject ID, COVID-19 status, age in years and sex. Where available, HLA class I and class II types were obtained from metadata supplied by the sample provider rather than from assay-based typing. Study-level results and caveats: How much clinical and demographic metadata was included differed by source and by participant, and the metadata was provided uncurated.

Collaborating institutions collected whole blood in K2EDTA tubes following their own protocols. For TCRbeta analysis, collaborator samples were shipped as frozen whole blood, as isolated PBMCs, or as DNA extracted from either sample type. TCRbeta CDR3 regions were amplified from genomic DNA using the immunoSEQ Assay, a bias-controlled multiplex PCR. As for the authors' bioinformatics: The number of nucleated cells in each sample was estimated from the amplification of reference gene primers within the assay. Sequence reads were collapsed and filtered to measure the absolute abundance of every unique TCRbeta CDR3 rearrangement. For each sample, productive Simpson clonality was calculated as the square root of Simpson's diversity index over productive rearrangements. TCRdb provides this immuneACCESS table in a form limited to in-frame rearrangements. Some clones are lacking; in checked studies, under half of them reflect an unresolved V gene, and why the rest are absent is not known. V and J calls plus clone size are reproduced from that table; the DNA served to infer D and trimming. This sample is represented by some 200,000 clones; 84% of them were singletons. About 7.3% of the sample is held by the ten biggest clonotypes.

Sequenced input: peripheral blood. The chain is assembled from TRBV5-5 and TRBJ1-4; 7 central nucleotides agree with TRBD1. The TCR sequence derives from a woman in her fifties or sixties with active or convalescent COVID-19. The bases are TGTGCCAGCCAGGGGGACGGTCAAAAACTGTTTTTT. Its amino acids are CASQGDGQKLFF.